What follows are 16 T cell receptor beta chains derived from one specimen sequenced in a study of T cells in Graves' hyperthyroidism and ophthalmopathy. RNA transcripts were the template for amplifying TCR beta CDR3 regions. Using the HTBI primer set, a first-round RT-PCR was run on the TCR CDR3. MiXCR, run by TCRdb on the multiplex PCR reads, gives a single entry per CDR3 protein. The sample has 350,000 or so distinct CDR3 sequences; around 18% are singletons. What was sequenced was blood. The receptor source for this set is a woman aged 40 to 50 with Graves' ophthalmopathy.

The sample holds many counts of this clonotype. The V gene is TRBV12-3 or TRBV12-4, the J gene TRBJ2-7; D is ambiguous. There are 12 residues in the CDR3. The V gene lost 5 bases and the J gene lost 4 bases, with 9 bases spanning the gap. CDR3: CASSLGMYEQYF. CDR3 sequence (DNA): TGTGCCAGCAGTCTGGGCATGTACGAGCAGTACTTC.

This clonotype was observed a single time. This chain connects TRBV7-2 to TRBJ2-2; the D call may be TRBD1 or TRBD2 (5 bases each). In germline, CDR1 is SGHTA, CDR2 FQGNSA. Trimming took 7 bases from V and 7 from J, leaving 10 bases between them. This CDR3 is 12 amino acids long. The CDR3 DNA follows: TGTGCCAGCACTACTAGGGGCGGGGAGCTGTTTTTT. This encodes CASTTRGGELFF.

This clonotype came up many times. The chain carries TRBV28 and TRBJ2-7; the D is unclear. From germline, CDR1 is MDHEN and CDR2 SYDVKM. The CDR3 is made up of 15 amino acids. Deletions cut 6 bases from V and 0 bases from J, with 15 bases between. The CDR3 DNA reads as TGTGCCAGCAGCTCCATGGACCGAAGCTCCTACGAGCAGTACTTC. As protein: CASSSMDRSSYEQYF.

Ten or more counts support this clonotype. The chain employs TRBV30 and TRBJ1-5; a possible D gene is TRBD1 (6 bases). This CDR3 region has 17 residues. The V end lost 2 bases, the J end lost 0 bases, and 17 bases lay between the germline ends. CDR1 GTSNPN and CDR2 SVGIG come from the germline V gene (reference sequence). The CDR3 region is CAWSNRRDIYSNQPQHF. CDR3 bases: TGTGCCTGGAGTAACCGCCGGGACATCTATAGCAATCAGCCCCAGCATTTT. Using reference TRBV30 and TRBJ1-5 for the parts outside the CDR3, the full variable domain is SQTIHQWPATLVQPVGSPLSLECTVEGTSNPNLYWYRQAAGRGLQLLFYSVGIGQISSEVPQNLSASRPQDRQFILSSKKLLLSDSGFYLCAWSNRRDIYSNQPQHFGDGTRLSIL.

This clonotype appeared many times. J is TRBJ1-1 and V is TRBV6-1, with D maybe TRBD1 (6 bases). In germline, CDR1 is MNHNS, CDR2 SASEGT. V lost 4 bases, J lost 2 bases, and 8 bases lay in between. The CDR3 sequence is 13 residues long. CDR3 in amino acids: CASSGTVNTEAFF. The CDR3 nucleotides read TGTGCCAGCAGTGGGACAGTAAACACTGAAGCTTTCTTT.

This clonotype has ten or more counts. The gene calls are TRBV24-1 and TRBJ2-2; D uncertain. The V and J ends lost 10 bases and 3 bases respectively, with 8 bases between them. This CDR3 contains 12 residues. Germline values: CDR1 KGHDR, CDR2 SFDVKD. CDR3 protein: CATIGHTGELFF. In DNA, the CDR3 is TGTGCCACGATCGGTCACACCGGGGAGCTGTTTTTT.

There are many counts of this clonotype. The V gene is TRBV2, the J gene TRBJ1-2; D unclear. V lost 1 base and J 6 bases, leaving 15 bases between the germline ends. CDR1 and CDR2 (germline): SNHLY, FYNNEI. This CDR3 spans 15 amino acids. The CDR3: CASSEGFGSADGYTF. In DNA, the CDR3 is TGTGCCAGCAGTGAAGGGTTTGGTTCTGCCGATGGCTACACCTTC.

This clonotype was seen a single time. CDR3 in DNA: TGTGCCAGCAGCTCGGACAGGGGTCCCTATGGCTACACCTTC. Its protein product is CASSSDRGPYGYTF. The chain recombines TRBV7-2 with TRBJ1-2, with 9 bases aligning to TRBD1. This CDR3 is built from 14 residues. Per the germline V gene, CDR1 is SGHTA and CDR2 is FQGNSA. The ends lost 4 bases at V and 4 bases at J; junction bases unmatched: 4.

In this sample, this clonotype turned up many times. The V and J genes are TRBV20-1 and TRBJ2-7; D is unresolved. V shed 0 bases and J shed 0 bases, with 0 bases lying between them. This CDR3 comprises 11 residues. Germline lookup yields CDR1 DFQATT and CDR2 SNEGSKA (reference sequence). CDR3 in DNA: TGCAGTGCTAGAGACTCCTACGAGCAGTACTTC. The encoded protein is CSARDSYEQYF.

This clonotype has ten or more counts. The chain couples TRBV7-2 to TRBJ1-2; D gene unclear. The ends were cut back, 1 base at V and 7 bases at J, with 16 bases in the middle. There are 15 residues in the CDR3. Germline CDR1 and CDR2: SGHTA and FQGNSA. CDR3 sequence: CASSLGVAGFFGYTF. CDR3 coding DNA: TGTGCCAGCAGCTTAGGAGTTGCGGGGTTTTTTGGCTACACCTTC. Looking up the rest from reference TRBV7-2 and TRBJ1-2 gives the full variable domain: GAGVSQSPSNKVTEKGKDVELRCDPISGHTALYWYRQSLGQGLEFLIYFQGNSAPDKSGLPSDRFSAERTGGSVSTLTIQRTQQEDSAVYLCASSLGVAGFFGYTFGSGTRLTVV.

A remark on this clonotype: This could be a read error, since a much larger clone is one nucleotide away. The genes are TRBV12-3 or TRBV12-4 and TRBJ2-2; D gene ambiguous. The length of the CDR3 is 12 residues. CDR3 amino acids: CAGRMGTGELFF. The DNA of the CDR3 is TGTGCCGGCAGAATGGGGACCGGGGAGCTGTTTTTT.

There are many counts of this clonotype. The genes are TRBV6-5 and TRBJ1-2; perhaps TRBD1 as D (5 bases). Trimming took 2 bases from V and 5 from J, leaving 9 bases between them. Looked up from germline, CDR1 is MNHEY and CDR2 is SVGAGI. This CDR3 has 13 amino acids. CDR3 sequence reads: CASSYGSGYGYTF. The CDR3 coding sequence is TGTGCCAGCAGTTACGGTTCAGGGTATGGCTACACCTTC.

This clonotype was found many times. The chain has TRBV9 and TRBJ2-7, with 7 bases that match TRBD2. This CDR3 spans 14 amino acids. CDR1 is SGDLS and CDR2 is YYNGEE in the germline V gene. J gave up 2 bases and V 3 bases, and 5 bases lay outside the gene matches. CDR3 residues: CASSGGLGPYEQYF. DNA of the CDR3: TGTGCCAGCAGCGGCGGACTAGGTCCCTACGAGCAGTACTTC.

This clonotype came up many times. The rearrangement joins TRBV19 to TRBJ2-2, with 7 bases lining up with TRBD1. Germline CDR1 and CDR2: LNHDA and SQIVND (reference sequence). V trimming: 5 bases; J trimming: 7 bases; junction bases outside the gene matches: 10. This CDR3 has 15 residues. The CDR3 spells CASSARTGRIGELFF. The CDR3 nucleotides read TGTGCCAGTAGTGCACGGACAGGTCGGATCGGGGAGCTGTTTTTT.

This clonotype was seen many times. The J gene is TRBJ2-7, the V gene TRBV27, with D perhaps TRBD1 (5 bases). CDR1 is MNHEY and CDR2 is SMNVEV in the germline V gene (reference sequence). V lost 0 bases and J 2 bases, leaving 11 bases between the germline ends. The CDR3 has 15 residues. CDR3 region: CASSLSGLTAYEQYF. The CDR3 DNA is TGTGCCAGCAGTTTATCAGGGCTGACAGCCTACGAGCAGTACTTC.

This clonotype came up many times. The DNA of the CDR3 is TGTGCCAGTAGGAGGGGGCGAACTAATGAAAAACTGTTTTTT. Translating it yields CASRRGRTNEKLFF. The rearrangement uses TRBV19 and TRBJ1-4, with 7 bases matching TRBD1. Trimming took 6 bases from V and 1 from J; bases not matched to a gene: 2. CDR1 and CDR2 from the germline V gene are LNHDA and SQIVND (reference sequence). The CDR3 loop spans 14 amino acids.